The sequence of this TCR beta chain was determined in a study of brain metastases from non-small cell lung cancer. General study findings and limits: T-cell clones appeared expanded in around 64% of brain metastases relative to matched primary tumors. Brain metastases shared most TCR repertoire with primaries, with sparse T cells.

Germline V gene data show CDR1 as MNHEY and CDR2 as SMNVEV (reference sequence). The ends lost 2 bases at V and 4 bases at J; junction bases unmatched: 6. The CDR3 extends over 15 amino acids. Worth noting for this clone: As yet, its antigen is unknown.

Some clones are missing from TCRdb's copy, which holds only in-frame ones; the method was immunoSEQ multiplex PCR. The sample has fewer than 3,500 clones, roughly 84% seen once; the top ten hold approximately 5%. Sequenced: primary lung tumor tissue. This chain connects TRBV27 to TRBJ2-7; TRBD2 matches 9 bases. The origin of this receptor is a donor aged 40 or older with non-small cell lung cancer. CDR3 sequence reads: CASSLIAGDGYEQYF. DNA for the CDR3: TGTGCCAGCAGTTTAATAGCGGGAGATGGGTACGAGCAGTACTTC.